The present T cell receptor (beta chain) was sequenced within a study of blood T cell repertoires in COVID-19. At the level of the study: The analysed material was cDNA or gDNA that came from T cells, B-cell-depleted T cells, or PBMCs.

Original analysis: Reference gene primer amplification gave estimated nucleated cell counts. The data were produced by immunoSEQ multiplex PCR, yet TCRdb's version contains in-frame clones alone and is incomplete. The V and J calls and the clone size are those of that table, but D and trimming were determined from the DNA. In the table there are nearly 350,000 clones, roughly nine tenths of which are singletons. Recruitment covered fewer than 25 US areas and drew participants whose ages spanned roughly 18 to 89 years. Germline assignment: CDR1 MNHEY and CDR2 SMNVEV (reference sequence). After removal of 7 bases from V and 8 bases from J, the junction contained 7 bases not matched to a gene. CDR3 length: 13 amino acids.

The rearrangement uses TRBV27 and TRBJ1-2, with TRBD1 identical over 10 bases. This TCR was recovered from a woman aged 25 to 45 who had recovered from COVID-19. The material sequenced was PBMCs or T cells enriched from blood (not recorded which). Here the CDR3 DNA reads TGTGCCAGCACACCGGGACAGGGGAGGGGCTACACCTTC. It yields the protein CASTPGQGRGYTF.